Listed here are 17 T cell receptor beta chains from one sample, sequenced in a study of graft-versus-host responses after intestinal transplantation. TCRdb's copy holds only in-frame clones and misses some; the assay was immunoSEQ multiplex PCR. The table records around 14,000 clones, approximately 32% of them present only once. Sequenced here: alloreactive CD4+ T cells from a mixed lymphocyte reaction culture, sampled before intestinal transplant. This sample's subset: CFSE-low proliferating T cells sorted from roughly 6-day pre-transplant mixed lymphocyte reaction (GvH or HvG direction). These receptors came from a human patient who received an intestinal transplant.

The chain employs TRBV28 and TRBJ2-7; unclear D gene. V was clipped by 6 bases and J by 1 base, with 13 bases between them. This CDR3 contains 14 residues. Per the germline V gene, CDR1 is MDHEN and CDR2 is SYDVKM. CDR3 amino acids: CASRIDLGSYEQYF. The CDR3 nucleotides are TGTGCCAGCAGAATAGACTTGGGGTCCTACGAGCAGTACTTC.

This clone was seen a few times. The rearrangement links TRBV6-1 to TRBJ1-2; D gene unclear. In germline, CDR1 is MNHNS, CDR2 SASEGT. Between the trimmed V and J ends, which lost 4 bases and 3 bases, there was a span of 9 bases. This CDR3 has 13 amino acids. The DNA of the CDR3 is TGTGCCAGCAGTGTGAACGGAGACTATGGCTACACCTTC. Translated: CASSVNGDYGYTF.

The chain recombines TRBV19 with TRBJ2-6; D tentatively fits TRBD1 or TRBD2 (5 bases each). The germline gives CDR1 LNHDA, CDR2 SQIVND (reference sequence). This CDR3 has 17 residues. V was pared by 5 bases and J by 0 bases, with 14 bases between. CDR3 in amino acids: CASSADWGSSGANVLTF. The CDR3 DNA reads TGTGCCAGTAGTGCGGATTGGGGGAGCTCTGGGGCCAACGTCCTGACTTTC.

This clone is classed as medium-sized. The J gene is TRBJ2-2, the V gene TRBV11-3; 9 bases line up with TRBD2. The germline V gene has CDR1 SGHNT and CDR2 YENEEA. V lost 1 base and J lost 0; bases outside the gene matches: 0. The CDR3 loop spans 16 amino acids. As DNA, the CDR3 is TGTGCCAGCAGCTTAGGACTAGCGGCGAACACCGGGGAGCTGTTTTTT. This gives the protein CASSLGLAANTGELFF.

By sample fraction, this clone is medium-sized (0.01 to 0.1%). V is TRBV28 and J is TRBJ1-5; 9 nucleotides align to TRBD1. V was pared by 6 bases and J by 0 bases, with 3 bases of the junction left unmatched. Looked up from germline, CDR1 is MDHEN and CDR2 is SYDVKM. This CDR3 is 15 amino acids long. CDR3 protein: CASRAQGASNQPQHF. The CDR3 region has the DNA TGTGCCAGCAGGGCACAGGGGGCTAGCAATCAGCCCCAGCATTTT.

The rearrangement joins TRBV28 to TRBJ1-5, with D possibly TRBD1 on 6 matching bases. Germline CDR1 MDHEN, CDR2 SYDVKM. CDR3 length: 15 residues. Trimming stripped 6 bases from V and 2 bases from J, with 14 bases between. The CDR3 sequence: CASSHRRGGNQPQHF. As DNA, the CDR3 is TGTGCCAGCAGCCATCGCAGGGGAGGCAATCAGCCCCAGCATTTT. The full variable domain, in which reference TRBV28 and TRBJ1-5 provide the parts outside the CDR3, is DVKVTQSSRYLVKRTGEKVFLECVQDMDHENMFWYRQDPGLGLRLIYFSYDVKMKEKGDIPEGYSVSREKKERFSLILESASTNQTSMYLCASSHRRGGNQPQHFGDGTRLSIL.

This clone was seen a few times. This chain joins TRBV5-1 and TRBJ2-1; TRBD2 matches 14 bases. The germline CDR1 and CDR2 sequences are SGHRS and YFSETQ. The length of the CDR3 is 16 residues. V dropped 4 bases and J dropped 7; count of bases not matched to a gene: 7. The CDR3 coding sequence is TGCGCCAGCAGCCCGGGAGGGACTAGCGGGAGAAATGAGCAGTTCTTC. Its translation: CASSPGGTSGRNEQFF.

This chain joins TRBV11-1 and TRBJ1-1, with D tentatively TRBD1 (5 bases). The CDR3 runs 14 residues. V was clipped by 5 bases and J by 3 bases, with 13 bases between them. Germline assignment: CDR1 SGHAT and CDR2 FQDESV (reference sequence). CDR3 nucleotide sequence: TGTGCCAGCAGCCTAGAGGGACGGTACACTGAAGCTTTCTTT. This translates into CASSLEGRYTEAFF.

The chain uses TRBV2 and TRBJ2-1; D not resolved. CDR3 length equals 11 residues. The V end was cut by 3 bases, the J end by 7 bases, with 4 bases between. Germline loops: CDR1 SNHLY, CDR2 FYNNEI. The DNA of the CDR3 is TGTGCCAGCAGTGACTGGAATGAGCAGTTCTTC. Its translation is CASSDWNEQFF.

This clone was picked up a small number of times. The chain links TRBV28 to TRBJ2-7; TRBD2 agrees at 7 bases. The germline V gene encodes CDR1 MDHEN and CDR2 SYDVKM. The CDR3 extends over 13 amino acids. After removal of 5 bases from V and 7 bases from J, the junction contained 8 bases not matched to a gene. The CDR3 bases are TGTGCCAGCAGTGGCGGGGGACGGGGGGAGCAGTACTTC. Protein product: CASSGGGRGEQYF.

The J gene is TRBJ1-1, the V gene TRBV7-3, with TRBD1 as a possible D gene (6 bases). V dropped 2 bases and J dropped 1 base, with 8 bases sitting between them. The CDR3 has 14 amino acids. The germline gives CDR1 SGHTA, CDR2 FQGTGA. The DNA for the CDR3 is TGTGCCAGCAGCTTACAGGGGACGAACACTGAAGCTTTCTTT. It encodes CASSLQGTNTEAFF.

The V and J genes are TRBV5-4 and TRBJ2-2; no reliable D call. Between the trimmed V and J ends, which lost 0 bases and 4 bases, there was a span of 10 bases. Germline V lookup: CDR1 SGHNT, CDR2 YYREEE (reference sequence). CDR3 size: 15 residues. CDR3 nucleotide sequence: TGTGCCAGCAGCTTGGTATCGTTGGGCACCGGGGAGCTGTTTTTT. Its protein product is CASSLVSLGTGELFF.

This clone has only a few counts. The gene calls are TRBV10-1 and TRBJ2-7, with 10 bases aligning to TRBD1. The V gene end was trimmed by 9 bases and the J gene end by 1 base; junction bases not matched to a gene: 9. CDR1 WNHNN and CDR2 SYGVQD come from the germline V gene (reference sequence). The CDR3 has 15 residues. The CDR3 DNA sequence: TGCGCCAGGGGGCGACAGGGGGCCGTATCCTACGAGCAGTACTTC. Translating gives CARGRQGAVSYEQYF.

The table lists this clone with a few counts. V usage is TRBV28 and J usage is TRBJ1-5; 7 positions agree with TRBD1. Germline loops: CDR1 MDHEN, CDR2 SYDVKM. Losses at the gene ends were 6 bases for V and 1 base for J; bases not matched to a gene: 9. This CDR3 comprises 16 residues. The DNA for the CDR3 is TGTGCCAGCAGCCCCCCCTACAGGGGCAGCAATCAGCCCCAGCATTTT. This translates into CASSPPYRGSNQPQHF.

A word on this clone: A read error is the likely source, as a far larger clone sits one nucleotide away. The V and J genes are TRBV5-1 and TRBJ2-7; 8 nucleotides line up with TRBD2. The trim removed 4 bases at V and 5 bases at J, leaving 14 bases unmatched. Looked up from germline, CDR1 is SGHRS and CDR2 is YFSETQ. There are 16 residues in the CDR3. The CDR3 protein is CASSLPPSGRGDEQYF. Written as DNA, the CDR3 is TGCGCCAGCAGCCTGCCGCCCAGCGGGAGAGGCGACGAGCAGTACTTC.

There are a few counts of this clone. The V gene is TRBV5-3, the J gene TRBJ2-5, with D unclear. TRBV5-3 is filed as an ORF, its function uncertain. This CDR3 contains 14 residues. V lost 3 bases to trimming and J lost 5 bases, with 14 bases between them. CDR3 in DNA: TGTGCCAGAAGCTCCCTGATAGGGCGCGAGACCCAGTACTTC. Translating it yields CARSSLIGRETQYF.

This clone appeared a few times. The chain recombines TRBV6-5 with TRBJ2-1; D not resolved. The CDR3 covers 15 residues. Germline values: CDR1 MNHEY, CDR2 SVGAGI. The V gene lost 6 bases and the J gene lost 4 bases, with 16 bases spanning the gap. The CDR3, as DNA: TGTGCCAGCAGACCCCCAAGGCCACTTTACAATGAGCAGTTCTTC. Amino acids: CASRPPRPLYNEQFF.